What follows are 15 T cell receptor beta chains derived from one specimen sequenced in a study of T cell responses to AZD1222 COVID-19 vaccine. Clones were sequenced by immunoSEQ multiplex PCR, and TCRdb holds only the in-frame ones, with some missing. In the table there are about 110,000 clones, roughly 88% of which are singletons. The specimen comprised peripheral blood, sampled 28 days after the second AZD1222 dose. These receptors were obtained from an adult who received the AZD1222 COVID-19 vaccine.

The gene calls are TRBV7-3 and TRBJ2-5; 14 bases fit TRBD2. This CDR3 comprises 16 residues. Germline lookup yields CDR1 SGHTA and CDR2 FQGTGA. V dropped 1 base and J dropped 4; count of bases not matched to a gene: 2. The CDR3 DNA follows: TGTGCCAGCAGCTTAAGACTAGCGGGGGGGCGAGAGACCCAGTACTTC. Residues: CASSLRLAGGRETQYF.

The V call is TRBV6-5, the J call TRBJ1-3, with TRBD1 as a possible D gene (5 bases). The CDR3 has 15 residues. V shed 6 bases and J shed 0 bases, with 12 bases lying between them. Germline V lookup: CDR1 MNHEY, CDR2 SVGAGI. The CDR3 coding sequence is TGTGCCAGCAGAGCCGGACACTACTCTGGAAACACCATATATTTT. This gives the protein CASRAGHYSGNTIYF.

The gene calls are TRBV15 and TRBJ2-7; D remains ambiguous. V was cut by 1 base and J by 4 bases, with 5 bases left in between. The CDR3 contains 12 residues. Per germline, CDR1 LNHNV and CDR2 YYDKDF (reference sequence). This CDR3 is CATSRGGYEQYF. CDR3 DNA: TGTGCCACCAGCAGAGGTGGTTACGAGCAGTACTTC.

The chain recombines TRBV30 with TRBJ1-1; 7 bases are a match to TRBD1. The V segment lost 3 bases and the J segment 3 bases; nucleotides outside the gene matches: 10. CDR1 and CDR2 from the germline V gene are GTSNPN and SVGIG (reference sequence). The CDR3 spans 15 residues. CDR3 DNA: TGTGCCTGGAGACCGGGCAGGGGGAGGTACACTGAAGCTTTCTTT. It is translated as CAWRPGRGRYTEAFF.

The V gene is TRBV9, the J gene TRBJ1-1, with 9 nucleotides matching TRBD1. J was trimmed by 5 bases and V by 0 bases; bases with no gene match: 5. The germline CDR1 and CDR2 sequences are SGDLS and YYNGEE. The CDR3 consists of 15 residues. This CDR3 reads CASSVGGQGTTEAFF. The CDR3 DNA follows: TGTGCCAGCAGCGTAGGGGGACAGGGAACTACTGAAGCTTTCTTT.

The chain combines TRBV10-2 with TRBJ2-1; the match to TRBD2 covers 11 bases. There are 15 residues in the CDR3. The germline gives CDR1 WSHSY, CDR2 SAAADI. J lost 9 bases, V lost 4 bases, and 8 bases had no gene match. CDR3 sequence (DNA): TGCGCCAGCAGTGTTTTAGCGGGGGGGCCTGGTGAGCAGTTCTTC. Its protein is CASSVLAGGPGEQFF.

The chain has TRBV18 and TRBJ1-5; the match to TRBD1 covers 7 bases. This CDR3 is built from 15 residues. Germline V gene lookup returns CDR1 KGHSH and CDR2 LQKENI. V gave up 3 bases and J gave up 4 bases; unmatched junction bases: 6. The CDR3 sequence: CASSPEGQLNQPQHF. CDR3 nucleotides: TGTGCCAGCTCACCGGAGGGACAGTTAAATCAGCCCCAGCATTTT.

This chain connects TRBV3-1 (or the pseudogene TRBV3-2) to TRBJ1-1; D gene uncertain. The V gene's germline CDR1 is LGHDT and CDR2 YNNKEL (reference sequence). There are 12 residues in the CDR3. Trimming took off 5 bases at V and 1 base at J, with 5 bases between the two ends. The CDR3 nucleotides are TGTGCCAGCAGCGGGAGGAACACTGAAGCTTTCTTT. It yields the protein CASSGRNTEAFF.

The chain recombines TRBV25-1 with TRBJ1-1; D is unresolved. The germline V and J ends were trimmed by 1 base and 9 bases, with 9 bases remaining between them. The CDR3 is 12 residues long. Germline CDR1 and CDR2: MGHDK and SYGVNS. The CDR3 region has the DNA TGTGCCAGCAGTGAATTAAAAAATAAAGCTTTCTTT. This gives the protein CASSELKNKAFF.

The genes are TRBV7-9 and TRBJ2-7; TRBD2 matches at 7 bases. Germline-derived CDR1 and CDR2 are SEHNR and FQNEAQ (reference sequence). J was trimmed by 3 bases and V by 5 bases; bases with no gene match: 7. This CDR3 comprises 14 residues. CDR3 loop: CASSPQAGNYEQYF. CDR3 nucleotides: TGTGCCAGCAGCCCGCAAGCGGGGAACTACGAGCAGTACTTC.

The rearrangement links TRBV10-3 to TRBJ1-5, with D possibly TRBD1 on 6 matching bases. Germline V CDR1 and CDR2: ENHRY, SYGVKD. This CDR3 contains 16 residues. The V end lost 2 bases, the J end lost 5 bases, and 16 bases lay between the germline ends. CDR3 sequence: CAISEGAEGVHQPQHF. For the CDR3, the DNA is TGTGCCATCAGTGAGGGGGCTGAGGGGGTTCATCAGCCCCAGCATTTT.

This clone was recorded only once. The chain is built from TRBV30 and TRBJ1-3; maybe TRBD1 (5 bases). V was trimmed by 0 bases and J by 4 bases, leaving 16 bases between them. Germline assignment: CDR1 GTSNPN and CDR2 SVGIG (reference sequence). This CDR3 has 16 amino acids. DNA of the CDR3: TGTGCCTGGAGTGTACCGGTGGGGCTAGTAGGAAACACCATATATTTT. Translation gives CAWSVPVGLVGNTIYF.

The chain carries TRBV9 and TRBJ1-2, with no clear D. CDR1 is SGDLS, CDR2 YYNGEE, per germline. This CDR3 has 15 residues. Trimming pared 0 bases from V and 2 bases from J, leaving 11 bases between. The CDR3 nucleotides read TGTGCCAGCAGCGTAGTGGGCAACACCAACTATGGCTACACCTTC. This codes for CASSVVGNTNYGYTF.

The CDR3 here is CASSQEFGQGRMNEQYF. The CDR3 region has the DNA TGTGCCAGCAGCCAAGAATTTGGACAGGGGCGGATGAACGAGCAGTACTTC. The chain recombines TRBV4-2 with TRBJ2-7; the match to TRBD1 covers 9 bases. The V and J ends lost 0 bases and 5 bases, in that order; junction bases with no gene match: 11. Germline loops: CDR1 LGHNA, CDR2 YNFKEQ. This CDR3 contains 17 residues.

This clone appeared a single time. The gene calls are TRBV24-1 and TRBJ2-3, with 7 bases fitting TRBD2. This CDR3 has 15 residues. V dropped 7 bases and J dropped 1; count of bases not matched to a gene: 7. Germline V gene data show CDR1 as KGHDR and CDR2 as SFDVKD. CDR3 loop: CATSPPGGRTDTQYF. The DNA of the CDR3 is TGTGCCACCAGCCCGCCGGGGGGACGCACAGATACGCAGTATTTT.